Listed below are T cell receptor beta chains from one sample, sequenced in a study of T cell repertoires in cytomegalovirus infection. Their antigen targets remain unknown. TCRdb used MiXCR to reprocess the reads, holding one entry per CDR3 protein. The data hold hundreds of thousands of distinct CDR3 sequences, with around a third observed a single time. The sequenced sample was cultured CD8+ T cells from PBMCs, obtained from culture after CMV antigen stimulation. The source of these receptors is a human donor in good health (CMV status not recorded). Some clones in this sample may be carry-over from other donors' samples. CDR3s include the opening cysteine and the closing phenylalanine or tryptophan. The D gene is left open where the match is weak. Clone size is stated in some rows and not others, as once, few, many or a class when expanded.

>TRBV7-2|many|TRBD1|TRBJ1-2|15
TGTGCCAGCAGCTTAGGACAGGGGGCTCAGTATGGCTACACCTTC
CASSLGQGAQYGYTF
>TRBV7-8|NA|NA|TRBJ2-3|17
TGTGCCAGCAGCCGCATCGGGGGTTACATTAGTGCAGATACGCAGTATTTT
CASSRIGGYISADTQYF
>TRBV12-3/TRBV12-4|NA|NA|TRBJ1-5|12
TGTGCCACGGGATCGGTAGATCAGCCCCAGCATTTT
CATGSVDQPQHF
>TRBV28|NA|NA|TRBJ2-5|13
TGTGCCAGCACCCACGGGGTCGGTGGGACCCAGTACTTC
CASTHGVGGTQYF
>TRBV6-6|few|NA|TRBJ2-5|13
TGTGCCAGCAGTACCCCGGGAATGGGGACCCAGTACTTC
CASSTPGMGTQYF
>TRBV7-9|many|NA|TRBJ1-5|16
TGTGCCAGCAGCTCCCGACAGGACGATAGCAATCAGCCCCAGCATTTT
CASSSRQDDSNQPQHF
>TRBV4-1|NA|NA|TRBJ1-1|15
TGCGCCAGCAGCCAAGAACCAGGGACATCTGCTGAAGCTTTCTTT
CASSQEPGTSAEAFF
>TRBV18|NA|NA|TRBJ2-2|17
TGTGCCAGCTCACCACCGGTTGCGGTATTGAACACCGGGGAGCTGTTTTTT
CASSPPVAVLNTGELFF
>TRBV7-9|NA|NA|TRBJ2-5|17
TGTGCCAGCAGCCCGGATTATCAGGGAAGGGTCCAAGAGACCCAGTACTTC
CASSPDYQGRVQETQYF
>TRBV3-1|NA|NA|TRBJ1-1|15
TGTGCCAGCAGCCAAGTAAAGTGGATGAACACTGAAGCTTTCTTT
CASSQVKWMNTEAFF
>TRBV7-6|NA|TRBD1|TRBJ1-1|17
TGTGTCAGCGAACCGATTGGGGACAGGGGCAGGGACACTGAAGCTTTCTTT
CVSEPIGDRGRDTEAFF
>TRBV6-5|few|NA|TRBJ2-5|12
TGTGCCAGCAGTTACTCCTGGGGTTCCCAGTACTTC
CASSYSWGSQYF
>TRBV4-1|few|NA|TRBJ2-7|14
TGCGCCAGCAGCCAAGTGCGGGGCACCTACGAGCAGTACTTC
CASSQVRGTYEQYF
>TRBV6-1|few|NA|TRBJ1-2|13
TGTGCCAGCAGTGGCTGGGAGCTCTATGGCTACACCTTC
CASSGWELYGYTF
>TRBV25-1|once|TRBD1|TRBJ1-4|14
TGTGCCAGCACCACCGGGACAGGGTGGAAAAAACTGTTTTTT
CASTTGTGWKKLFF
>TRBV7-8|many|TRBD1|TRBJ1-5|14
TGTGCCAGCAGCCCGACAGGGATCGGACAGCCCCAGCATTTT
CASSPTGIGQPQHF
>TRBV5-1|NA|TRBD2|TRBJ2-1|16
TGCGCCAGCAGCTTTTTTCCTAGCGGGGGCCCCAATGAGCAGTTCTTC
CASSFFPSGGPNEQFF
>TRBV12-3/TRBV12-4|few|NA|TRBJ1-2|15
TGTGCCAGCAGTACAGGGTTGGGGGGACTCTATGGCTACACCTTC
CASSTGLGGLYGYTF
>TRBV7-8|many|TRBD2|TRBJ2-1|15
TGTGCCAGCAGCTCTAGCGGGGGCTTCTACAATGAGCAGTTCTTC
CASSSSGGFYNEQFF
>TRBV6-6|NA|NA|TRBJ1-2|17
TGTGCCAGCAGTTACGCCATCGGGACACCGGTTAACTATGGCTACACCTTC
CASSYAIGTPVNYGYTF
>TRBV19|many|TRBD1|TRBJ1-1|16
TGTGCCAGTAGTGCCGGGACAGGGGCCCGGAGCACTGAAGCTTTCTTT
CASSAGTGARSTEAFF
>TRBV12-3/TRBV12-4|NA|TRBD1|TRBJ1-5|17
TGTGCCAGCAGTCTGGGACAGGGGGGTAATAGCAATCAGCCCCAGCATTTT
CASSLGQGGNSNQPQHF
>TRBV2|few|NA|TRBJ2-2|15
TGTGCCAGCAGTGATGTCGGGACCGCAGGCGGGGAGCTGTTTTTT
CASSDVGTAGGELFF
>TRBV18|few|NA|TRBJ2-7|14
TGTGCCAGCTCACTCAGGCCCTACTCCTACGAGCAGTACTTC
CASSLRPYSYEQYF
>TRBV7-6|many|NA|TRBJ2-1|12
TGTGCCAGCGGGGCGGCTTACAATGAGCAGTTCTTC
CASGAAYNEQFF
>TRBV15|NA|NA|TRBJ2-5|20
TGTGCCACCAGCAGAGATCAAAACTGGACAGCCGAAAAGTACCAAGAGACCCAGTACTTC
CATSRDQNWTAEKYQETQYF
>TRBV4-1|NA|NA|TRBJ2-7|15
TGCGCCAGCAGCCAAGACAGGGTAAACACCTACGAGCAGTACTTC
CASSQDRVNTYEQYF
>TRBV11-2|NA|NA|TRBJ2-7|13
TGTGCCAGCAGCTTAGGGGCTCTAGAGGAGCAGTACTTC
CASSLGALEEQYF
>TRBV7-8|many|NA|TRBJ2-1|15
TGTGCCAGCAGCTTAAGGGGGGGGTCGGCCAATGAGCAGTTCTTC
CASSLRGGSANEQFF
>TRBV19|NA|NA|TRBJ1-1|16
TGTGCCAGTAGTATAGACACGGGGTTCGCGAACACTGAAGCTTTCTTT
CASSIDTGFANTEAFF
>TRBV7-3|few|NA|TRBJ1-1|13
TGTGCCAGCAGCGAAAAGGGGGACACTGAAGCTTTCTTT
CASSEKGDTEAFF
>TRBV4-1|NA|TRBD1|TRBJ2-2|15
TGCACCAGCAGCCTGAGGGACAGGGACACCGGGGAGCTGTTTTTT
CTSSLRDRDTGELFF
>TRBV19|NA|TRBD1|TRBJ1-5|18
TGTGCCAGTAGTCCCGGGACAGAGTTCAGGGGGCGATATCAGCCCCAGCATTTT
CASSPGTEFRGRYQPQHF
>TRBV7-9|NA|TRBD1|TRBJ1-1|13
TGTGTCAGCAGCAGGGGGGCGAACACTGAAGCTTTCTTT
CVSSRGANTEAFF
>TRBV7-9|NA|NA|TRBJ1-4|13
TGTGCCAGCAGCTTAGCGGCCAATGAAAAACTGTTTTTT
CASSLAANEKLFF
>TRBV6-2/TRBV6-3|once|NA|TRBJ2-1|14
TGTGCCAGCAGTCTGGGGCCCTATTACAATGAGCAGTTCTTC
CASSLGPYYNEQFF
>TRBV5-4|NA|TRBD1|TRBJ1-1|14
TGTGCCAGCAGCACGGGACAGATCGTCGCTGAAGCTTTCTTT
CASSTGQIVAEAFF
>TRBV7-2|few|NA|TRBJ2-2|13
TGTGCCAGCAGCTCCCTTAGTCCCGGGGAGCTGTTTTTT
CASSSLSPGELFF
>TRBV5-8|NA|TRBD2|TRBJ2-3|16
TGTGCCAGCATCCTGACTAGCGGGGGCCTCAGAGATACGCAGTATTTT
CASILTSGGLRDTQYF
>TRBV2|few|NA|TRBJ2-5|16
TGTGCCAGCAGTGAATTAGCGGTGAAACCGAAGGAGACCCAGTACTTC
CASSELAVKPKETQYF
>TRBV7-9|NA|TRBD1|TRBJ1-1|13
TGTGCCAGCAGCCCGACAGGGTATAATGAAGCTTTCTTT
CASSPTGYNEAFF
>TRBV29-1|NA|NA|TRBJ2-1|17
TGCAGCGTTAAACCAACCCTTGTATCGAGCTCCTACAATGAGCAGTTCTTC
CSVKPTLVSSSYNEQFF
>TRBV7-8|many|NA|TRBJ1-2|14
TGTGCCAGCAGCTTAGCGGGGGGTAACTATGGCTACACCTTC
CASSLAGGNYGYTF
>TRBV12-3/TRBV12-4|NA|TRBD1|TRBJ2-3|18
TGTGCCAGCAGTGATGGGACAGGGGACCTTGGTAGCACAGATACGCAGTATTTT
CASSDGTGDLGSTDTQYF
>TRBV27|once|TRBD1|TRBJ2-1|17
TGTGCCAGCAGTTCCCTCTCGGACAGGGGGTCCTACAATGAGCAGTTCTTC
CASSSLSDRGSYNEQFF
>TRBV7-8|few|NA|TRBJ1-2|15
TGTGCCAGCAGCTTAGCGTCGACCTTGGGCTATGGCTACACCTTC
CASSLASTLGYGYTF
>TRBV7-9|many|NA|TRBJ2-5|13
TGTGCCAGCAGCGGGGACTCCCGGGAGACCCAGTACTTC
CASSGDSRETQYF
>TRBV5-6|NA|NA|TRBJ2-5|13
TGTGCCAGCAGCTTGACATTACAAGAGACCCAGTACTTC
CASSLTLQETQYF
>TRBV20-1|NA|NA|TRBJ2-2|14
TGCAGTGCTAGAGATCGGGGAAGCACCGGGGAGCTGTTTTTT
CSARDRGSTGELFF
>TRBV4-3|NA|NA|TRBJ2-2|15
TGCGCCAGCAGCCAAGAAGCAGCGAACACCGGGGAGCTGTTTTTT
CASSQEAANTGELFF
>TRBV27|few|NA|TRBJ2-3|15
TGTGCCAGCAGCCTATCAACAGCAAGCACAGATACGCAGTATTTT
CASSLSTASTDTQYF
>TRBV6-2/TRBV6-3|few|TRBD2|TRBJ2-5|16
TGTGCCAGCAGGCACCTGACTAGCGGGGTCCAAGAGACCCAGTACTTC
CASRHLTSGVQETQYF
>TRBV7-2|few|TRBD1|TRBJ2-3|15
TGTGCCAGCAGCTGGGACAGGGTACGCACAGATACGCAGTATTTT
CASSWDRVRTDTQYF
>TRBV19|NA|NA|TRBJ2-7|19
TGTGCCAGTAGTATAAAAGGGGGATGGAGGTCCCCTACTGTCTACGAGCAGTACTTC
CASSIKGGWRSPTVYEQYF
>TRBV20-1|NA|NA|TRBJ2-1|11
TGCAGTGCAACGGACAGTGGATGGCAGTTCTTC
CSATDSGWQFF
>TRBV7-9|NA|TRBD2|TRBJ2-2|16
TGTGCCAGCAGCTCTAGACTAGCGGGAGACACTTGGGAGCTGTTTTTT
CASSSRLAGDTWELFF